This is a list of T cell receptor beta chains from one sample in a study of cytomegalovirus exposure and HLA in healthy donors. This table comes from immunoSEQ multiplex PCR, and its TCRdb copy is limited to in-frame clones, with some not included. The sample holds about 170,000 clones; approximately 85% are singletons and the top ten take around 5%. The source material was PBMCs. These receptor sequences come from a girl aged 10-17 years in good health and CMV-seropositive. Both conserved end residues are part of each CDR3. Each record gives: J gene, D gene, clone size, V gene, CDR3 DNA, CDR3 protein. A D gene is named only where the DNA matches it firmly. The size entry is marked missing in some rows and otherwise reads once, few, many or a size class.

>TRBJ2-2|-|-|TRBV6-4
TGTGCCAGCAGTGACAGGGGAAGGACCGGGGAGCTGTTTTTT
CASSDRGRTGELFF
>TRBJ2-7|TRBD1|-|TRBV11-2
TGTGCCAGCAGCTTGGGACAGATTAACTACGAGCAGTACTTC
CASSLGQINYEQYF
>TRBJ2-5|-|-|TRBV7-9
TGTGCCAGCAGCTTGAAGGGGGTAGAGACCCAGTACTTC
CASSLKGVETQYF
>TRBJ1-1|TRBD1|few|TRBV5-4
TGTGCCAGCAGCTCCGGGAGGACAGGGGACGCTTTCTTT
CASSSGRTGDAFF
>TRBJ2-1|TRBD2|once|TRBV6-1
TGTGCCAGCAGTGTCTTAGCGGGGGGTTACAATGAGCAGTTCTTC
CASSVLAGGYNEQFF
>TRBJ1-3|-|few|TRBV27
TGTGCCAGCAGTCTAACCCTCACGAGCTCTGGAAACACCATATATTTT
CASSLTLTSSGNTIYF
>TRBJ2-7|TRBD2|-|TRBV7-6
TGTGCCAGCAGCTTAACTAGCGGGGGGGCCTCCGAGCAGTACTTC
CASSLTSGGASEQYF
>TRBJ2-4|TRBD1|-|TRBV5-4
TGTGCCAGCAGCACTTTGACAGGGGTGGAAAACATTCAGTACTTC
CASSTLTGVENIQYF
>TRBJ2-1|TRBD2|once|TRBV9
TGTGCCAGCACCACTCGGGAGGGGAGCTCCTACAATGAGCAGTTCTTC
CASTTREGSSYNEQFF
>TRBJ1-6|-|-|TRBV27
TGTGCCAGCAGTTTGGAGGGGCCTTATAATTCACCCCTCCACTTT
CASSLEGPYNSPLHF
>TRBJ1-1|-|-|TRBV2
TGTGCCAGCAGTGTTACACAGGAGACCGAAGCTTTCTTT
CASSVTQETEAFF
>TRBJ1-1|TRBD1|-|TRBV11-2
TGTGCCAGCAGCTCCGGACAGGGGGTCGGGGCTTTCTTT
CASSSGQGVGAFF
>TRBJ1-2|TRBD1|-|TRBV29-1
TGCAGCGTGCCGGACAGGGGCAGCTACACCTTC
CSVPDRGSYTF
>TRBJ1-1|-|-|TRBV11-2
TGTGCCAGCAGCTTAGGGGGGGGTGGCACTGAAGCTTTCTTT
CASSLGGGGTEAFF
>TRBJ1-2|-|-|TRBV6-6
TGTGCCAGCAGTCCCGGGGGAGGGTATGGCTACACCTTC
CASSPGGGYGYTF
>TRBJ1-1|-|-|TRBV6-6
TGTGCCAGCAGCAGTGCTGAAGCTTTCTTT
CASSSAEAFF
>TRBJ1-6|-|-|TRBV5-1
TGCGCCAGCAGCTTGGCCGAGGGCTTTGGGTCACCCCTCCACTTT
CASSLAEGFGSPLHF
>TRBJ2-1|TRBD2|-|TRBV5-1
TGCGCCAGCAGTAGCCGGAGCGGGGGGGTAAACAATGAGCAGTTCTTC
CASSSRSGGVNNEQFF
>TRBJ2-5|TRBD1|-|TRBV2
TGTGCCAGCAGCCAGGACAGGGGGGACGGAGAGACCCAGTACTTC
CASSQDRGDGETQYF
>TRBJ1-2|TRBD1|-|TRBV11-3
TGTGCCAGCAGCTTAGGGGACAGAGTGTTTGGCTACACCTTC
CASSLGDRVFGYTF
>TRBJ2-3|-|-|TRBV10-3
TGTGCCATCAGTCGGGACGGACAGACTAGCATAGATACGCAGTATTTT
CAISRDGQTSIDTQYF
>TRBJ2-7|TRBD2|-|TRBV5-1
TGCGCCAGCAGCCTGACTAGCGGGGATTACGAGCAGTACTTC
CASSLTSGDYEQYF
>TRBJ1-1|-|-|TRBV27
TGTGCCAGCAGTTTATGGGCGAACACTGAAGCTTTCTTT
CASSLWANTEAFF
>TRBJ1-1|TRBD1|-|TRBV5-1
TGCGCCAGCAGCCCAGGACAGGGAGTGAACACTGAAGCTTTCTTT
CASSPGQGVNTEAFF
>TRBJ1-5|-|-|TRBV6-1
TGTGCCAGCAGTATAGACAGGCTGGGTCAGCCCCAGCATTTT
CASSIDRLGQPQHF
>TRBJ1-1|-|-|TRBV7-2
TGTGCCAGCAGCTTTCGGAAGGCGGTGAGAAACACTGAAGCTTTCTTT
CASSFRKAVRNTEAFF
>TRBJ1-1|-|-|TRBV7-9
TGTGCCAGCAGCTTACGGACTCAGAACACTGAAGCTTTCTTT
CASSLRTQNTEAFF
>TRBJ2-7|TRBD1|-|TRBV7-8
TGTGCCAGCAGCAGAGGACAGGGATCATTCTACGAGCAGTACTTC
CASSRGQGSFYEQYF
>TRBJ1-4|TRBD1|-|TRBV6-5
TGTGCCAGCAGTTACTCGACAGGGTCGGCTAATGAAAAACTGTTTTTT
CASSYSTGSANEKLFF
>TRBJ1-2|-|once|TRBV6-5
TGTGCCAGCAGTATCGGACAGAGGACTAACTATGGCTACACCTTC
CASSIGQRTNYGYTF
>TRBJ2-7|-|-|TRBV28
TGTGCCAGCAGACCGGGGACTTCTAGTTACGAGCAGTACTTC
CASRPGTSSYEQYF
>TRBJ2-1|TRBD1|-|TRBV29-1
TGCAGCGTCGGACAGGGAATGAATGAGCAGTTCTTC
CSVGQGMNEQFF
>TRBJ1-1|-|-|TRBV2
TGTGCCAGCACCTCCACAGGTCTGAACACTGAAGCTTTCTTT
CASTSTGLNTEAFF
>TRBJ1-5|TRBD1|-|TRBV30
TGTGCCTGGGCTCGCGACAGGGGGGGCAATCAGCCCCAGCATTTT
CAWARDRGGNQPQHF
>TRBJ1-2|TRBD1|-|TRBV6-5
TGTGCCAGCAGTCAGGACAGGGTGGATGGCTACACCTTC
CASSQDRVDGYTF
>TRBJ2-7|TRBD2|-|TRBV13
TGTGCCAGCAGCTTAGGGGGCGGGGGGGGCTACGAGCAGTACTTC
CASSLGGGGGYEQYF
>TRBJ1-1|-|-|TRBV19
TGTGCCAGTAGCGGTGACAGACGAAACACTGAAGCTTTCTTT
CASSGDRRNTEAFF
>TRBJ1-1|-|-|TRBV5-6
TGTGCCAGCAGCTTTCCTTGGCAGACTAATGAAGCTTTCTTT
CASSFPWQTNEAFF
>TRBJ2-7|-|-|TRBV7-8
TGTGCCAGCAGCTTGTGGGAGCACGAGCGGTACTTC
CASSLWEHERYF
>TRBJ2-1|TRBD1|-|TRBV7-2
TGTGCCAGCAGCGCGGACAGGGGATACTACAATGAGCAGTTCTTC
CASSADRGYYNEQFF
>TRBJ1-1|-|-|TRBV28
TGTGCCAGCAGACCTACAGGGTTGGATACTGAAGCTTTCTTT
CASRPTGLDTEAFF
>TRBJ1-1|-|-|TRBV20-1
TGCAGTGCTAGCTCACTCTTCTTT
CSASSLFF
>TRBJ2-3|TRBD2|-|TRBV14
TGTGCCAGCAGCCAAGATATAAGCGGGATCACAGATACGCAGTATTTT
CASSQDISGITDTQYF
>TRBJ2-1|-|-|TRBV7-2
TGTGCCAGCAGCTTAAACGGGGGGCTGTACAATGAGCAGTTCTTC
CASSLNGGLYNEQFF
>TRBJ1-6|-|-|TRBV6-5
TGTGCCAGCAGTCTTTACGCGGGTCGTTCACCCCTCCACTTT
CASSLYAGRSPLHF
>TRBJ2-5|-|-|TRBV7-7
TGTGCTAGCAGCTTGTCAGGGCCGGGGACCCAGTACTTC
CASSLSGPGTQYF
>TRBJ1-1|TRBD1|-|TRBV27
TGTGCCAGCAGAAGAGGACAGGCAATGAACACTGAAGCTTTCTTT
CASRRGQAMNTEAFF
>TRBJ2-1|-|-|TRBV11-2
TGTGCCAGCAGCCAACGGGGTGAAGCACAGGGAAGCTACAATGAGCAGTTCTTC
CASSQRGEAQGSYNEQFF
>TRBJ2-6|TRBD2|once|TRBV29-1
TGCAGCGTTGCTAGACTAGCGGGGGGGCCGTCTGGGGCCAACGTCCTGACTTTC
CSVARLAGGPSGANVLTF
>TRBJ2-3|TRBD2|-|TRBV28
TGTGCCAGCAGTGGACTAGCGGGGGCCGTTTTTAGCACAGATACGCAGTATTTT
CASSGLAGAVFSTDTQYF
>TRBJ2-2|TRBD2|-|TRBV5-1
TGCGCCAGCAGCCGGGGACGAGCGGGACGTATCGGGGAGCTGTTTTTT
CASSRGRAGRIGELFF
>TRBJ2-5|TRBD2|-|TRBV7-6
TGTGCCAGCAGCTTTTTTGCTGGGACTAGCGGGGGGGAAGAGACCCAGTACTTC
CASSFFAGTSGGEETQYF
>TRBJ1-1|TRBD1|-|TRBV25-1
TGTGCCAGCAGTGAAGGACAGGGGGTAACTGAAGCTTTCTTT
CASSEGQGVTEAFF
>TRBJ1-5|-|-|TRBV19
TGTGCCAGTAGCGCCGGACAGTACAATCAGCCCCAGCATTTT
CASSAGQYNQPQHF
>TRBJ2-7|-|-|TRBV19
TGTGCCAGTAGTTGGACAGATTCCTACGAGCAGTACTTC
CASSWTDSYEQYF